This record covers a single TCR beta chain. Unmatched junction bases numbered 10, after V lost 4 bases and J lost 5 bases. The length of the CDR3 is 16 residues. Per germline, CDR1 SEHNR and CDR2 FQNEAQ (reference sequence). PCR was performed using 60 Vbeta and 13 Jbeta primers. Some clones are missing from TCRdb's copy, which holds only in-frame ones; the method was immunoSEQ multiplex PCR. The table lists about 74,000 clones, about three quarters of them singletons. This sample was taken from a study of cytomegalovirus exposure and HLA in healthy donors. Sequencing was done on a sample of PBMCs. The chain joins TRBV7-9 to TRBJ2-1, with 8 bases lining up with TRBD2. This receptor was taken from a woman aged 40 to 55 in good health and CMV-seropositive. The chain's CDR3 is CASSSEELAGHNEQFF. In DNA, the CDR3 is TGTGCCAGCAGCTCGGAGGAGCTAGCGGGCCACAATGAGCAGTTCTTC.